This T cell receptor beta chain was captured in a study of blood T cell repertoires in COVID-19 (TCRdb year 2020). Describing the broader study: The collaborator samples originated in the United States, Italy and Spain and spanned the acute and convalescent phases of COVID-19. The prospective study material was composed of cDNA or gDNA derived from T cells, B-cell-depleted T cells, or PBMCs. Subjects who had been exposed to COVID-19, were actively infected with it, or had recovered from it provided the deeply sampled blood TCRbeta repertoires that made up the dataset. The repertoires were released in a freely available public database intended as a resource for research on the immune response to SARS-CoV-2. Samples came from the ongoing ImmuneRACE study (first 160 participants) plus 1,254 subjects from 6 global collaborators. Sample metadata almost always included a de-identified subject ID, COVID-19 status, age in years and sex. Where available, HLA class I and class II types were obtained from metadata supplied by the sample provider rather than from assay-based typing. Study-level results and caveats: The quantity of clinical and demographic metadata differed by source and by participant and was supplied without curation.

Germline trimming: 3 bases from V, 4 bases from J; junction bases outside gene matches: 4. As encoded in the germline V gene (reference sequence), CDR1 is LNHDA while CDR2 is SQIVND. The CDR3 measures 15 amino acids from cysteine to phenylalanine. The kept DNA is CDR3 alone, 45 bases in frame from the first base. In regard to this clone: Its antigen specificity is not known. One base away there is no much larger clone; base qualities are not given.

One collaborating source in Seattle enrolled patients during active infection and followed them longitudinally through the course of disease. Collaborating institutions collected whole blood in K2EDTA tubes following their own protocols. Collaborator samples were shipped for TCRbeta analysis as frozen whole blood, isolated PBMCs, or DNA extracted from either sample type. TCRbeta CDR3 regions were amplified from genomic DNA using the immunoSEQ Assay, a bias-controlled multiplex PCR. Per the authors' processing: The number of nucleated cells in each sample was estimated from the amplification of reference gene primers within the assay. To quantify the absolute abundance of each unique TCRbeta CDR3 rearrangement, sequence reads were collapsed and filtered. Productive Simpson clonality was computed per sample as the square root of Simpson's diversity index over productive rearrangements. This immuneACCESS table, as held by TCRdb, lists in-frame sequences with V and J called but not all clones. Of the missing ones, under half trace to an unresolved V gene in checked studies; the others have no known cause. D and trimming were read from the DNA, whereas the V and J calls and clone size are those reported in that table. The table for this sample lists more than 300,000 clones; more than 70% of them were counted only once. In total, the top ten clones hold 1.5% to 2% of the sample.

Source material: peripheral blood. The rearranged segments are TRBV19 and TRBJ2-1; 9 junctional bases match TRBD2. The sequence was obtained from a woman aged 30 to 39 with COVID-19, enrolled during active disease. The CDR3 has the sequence CASSISAGGYNEQFF. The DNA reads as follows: TGTGCCAGTAGTATTTCAGCGGGGGGTTACAATGAGCAGTTCTTC.